This T cell receptor (beta chain) was recorded in a study of shared clonotypes between healthy human individuals. The method was immunoSEQ multiplex PCR; TCRdb's version includes in-frame clones alone and lacks a portion of them. The sample carries roughly 1,500,000 clones, 95% to 99% recorded once. J lost 5 bases, V lost 4 bases, and 6 bases had no gene match. This CDR3 has 14 residues. In germline, CDR1 is SGHRS, CDR2 YFSETQ. The sequence came from a man aged 25 to 40 in good health. The sample comprised naive CD4+ T cells sorted from blood. Specified subset: CD45RA+ positively selected. This rearrangement joins TRBV5-1 to TRBJ1-5; 7 bases line up with TRBD1. CDR3 sequence (DNA): TGCGCCAGCAGCGCCGGACAGGCGGATCAGCCCCAGCATTTT. Its translation: CASSAGQADQPQHF.